The 27 T cell receptor beta chains listed next were all sequenced from one sample in a study of cytomegalovirus exposure and HLA in healthy donors. 60 Vbeta and 13 Jbeta primers were used in PCR. The assay was immunoSEQ multiplex PCR, and TCRdb's table has in-frame clones only and misses some. This sample has about 55,000 clones, with roughly 77% found just once. The source material was PBMCs. Source of these receptors: a female donor in good health and CMV-seronegative.

The chain joins TRBV7-3 to TRBJ2-1; D remains ambiguous. Trimming removed 1 base at V and 4 bases at J, with 8 bases between. The CDR3 is made up of 14 amino acids. Germline CDR1 reads SGHTA; CDR2 reads FQGTGA. CDR3 DNA: TGTGCCAGCAGCTTAAATAGAATTTACAATGAGCAGTTCTTC. Translated, it gives CASSLNRIYNEQFF.

V usage is TRBV11-2 and J usage is TRBJ2-3, with D tentatively TRBD2 (5 bases). CDR3 length: 14 residues. Germline loops: CDR1 SGHAT, CDR2 FQNNGV. With 5 bases removed from V and 3 bases from J, the gap between germline ends came to 12 bases. Here the CDR3 reads CASSAGMRTDTQYF. In DNA form, the CDR3 reads TGTGCCAGCAGCGCCGGGATGAGGACAGATACGCAGTATTTT. The complete variable domain, with remaining parts taken from reference TRBV11-2 and TRBJ2-3, reads EAGVAQSPRYKIIEKRQSVAFWCNPISGHATLYWYQQILGQGPKLLIQFQNNGVVDDSQLPKDRFSAERLKGVDSTLKIQPAKLEDSAVYLCASSAGMRTDTQYFGPGTRLTVL.

There are a few counts of this clone. This rearrangement joins TRBV4-2 to TRBJ2-5; 11 positions agree with TRBD2. V lost 0 bases to trimming and J lost 2 bases; unmatched junction nucleotides: 5. The CDR3 sequence is 17 residues long. Looked up from germline, CDR1 is LGHNA and CDR2 is YNFKEQ. CDR3 sequence: CASSQDGPSGGQETQYF. CDR3 DNA sequence: TGTGCCAGCAGCCAAGATGGGCCTAGCGGGGGGCAAGAGACCCAGTACTTC.

The V gene is TRBV9, the J gene TRBJ2-1; 9 positions match TRBD2. Looked up from germline, CDR1 is SGDLS and CDR2 is YYNGEE. This CDR3 has 18 amino acids. J was trimmed by 5 bases and V by 0 bases; bases with no gene match: 12. The CDR3 reads CASSVGGASGRPNNEQFF. The CDR3 coding sequence is TGTGCCAGCAGCGTAGGGGGGGCCAGCGGGAGGCCCAACAATGAGCAGTTCTTC.

J is TRBJ2-1 and V is TRBV28, with 9 bases lining up with TRBD2. Germline V lookup: CDR1 MDHEN, CDR2 SYDVKM. CDR3 size: 18 residues. V dropped 2 bases and J dropped 3; count of bases not matched to a gene: 11. DNA for the CDR3: TGTGCCAGCAGTTTACCCGGGATAGCGGGGGCAATCTACAATGAGCAGTTCTTC. It codes for CASSLPGIAGAIYNEQFF.

The chain combines TRBV6-1 with TRBJ1-1, with D tentatively TRBD1 (5 bases). V dropped 7 bases and J dropped 0 bases, with 6 bases sitting between them. Germline assignment: CDR1 MNHNS and CDR2 SASEGT. This CDR3 is built from 12 residues. CDR3 amino acids: CASKTVNTEAFF. DNA for the CDR3: TGTGCCAGCAAGACAGTGAACACTGAAGCTTTCTTT.

CDR3 region: CASGPAAATGGHGYTF. The CDR3 DNA follows: TGTGCCAGCGGCCCCGCAGCGGCAACAGGGGGTCATGGCTACACCTTC. V is TRBV27 and J is TRBJ1-2, with 8 nucleotides matching TRBD1. V shed 8 bases and J 6 bases; nucleotides not matched to a gene: 17. The CDR3 contains 16 residues. Per germline, CDR1 MNHEY and CDR2 SMNVEV (reference sequence).

The genes are TRBV5-1 and TRBJ1-5; D possibly corresponds to TRBD1 (6 bases). This CDR3 has 15 residues. Trimming took 2 bases from V and 4 from J, leaving 13 bases between them. Germline-derived CDR1 and CDR2 are SGHRS and YFSETQ. CDR3 amino acids: CASSLSGGKNQPQHF. Here the CDR3 DNA reads TGCGCCAGCAGCTTATCTGGGGGCAAAAATCAGCCCCAGCATTTT.

This sequence joins TRBV4-3 and TRBJ2-7; 8 nucleotides line up with TRBD1. The CDR3 totals 17 residues. Germline CDR1 LGHNA, CDR2 YSLEER. The trim removed 0 bases at V and 0 bases at J, leaving 7 bases unmatched. CDR3 residues: CASSQDGSGTGSYEQYF. CDR3 DNA: TGCGCCAGCAGCCAAGATGGGTCCGGGACAGGCTCCTACGAGCAGTACTTC.

The rearrangement links TRBV10-1 to TRBJ2-5; TRBD1 might be the D (5 bases). This CDR3 has 15 amino acids. Trimming removed 7 bases from V and 5 bases from J, with 20 bases in between. Looked up from germline, CDR1 is WNHNN and CDR2 is SYGVQD (reference sequence). CDR3: CASTAVVRVDETQYF. The CDR3 region has the DNA TGCGCCAGCACTGCCGTGGTCAGGGTCGATGAGACCCAGTACTTC.

This clone is a singleton in its sample. The chain links TRBV29-1 to TRBJ2-3; the D gene is possibly TRBD2 (6 bases). Germline V gives CDR1 SQVTM, CDR2 ANQGSEA. The germline V and J ends were trimmed by 0 bases and 0 bases, with 13 bases remaining between them. The CDR3 is made up of 16 amino acids. The CDR3 bases are TGCAGCGTTGAAGATCTTTCCAGCGGGAGCACAGATACGCAGTATTTT. As protein: CSVEDLSSGSTDTQYF.

The chain couples TRBV7-2 to TRBJ2-2, with unresolved D. The CDR3 sequence is 13 residues long. The V gene's germline CDR1 is SGHTA and CDR2 FQGNSA. The V and J ends lost 2 bases and 6 bases respectively, with 7 bases between them. The CDR3 sequence: CASSLNPAGELFF. CDR3 sequence (DNA): TGTGCCAGCAGCTTAAACCCGGCCGGGGAGCTGTTTTTT.

This clone has only one observation. The chain is built from TRBV2 and TRBJ2-7; TRBD1 agrees at 9 bases. Germline V gene data show CDR1 as SNHLY and CDR2 as FYNNEI. This CDR3 contains 15 residues. J gave up 3 bases and V 3 bases, and 6 bases lay outside the gene matches. In DNA, the CDR3 is TGTGCCAGCAGTGACCGGGGACAGGGATTCTACGAGCAGTACTTC. Translation gives CASSDRGQGFYEQYF.

This chain uses TRBV5-1 with TRBJ1-1, with no clear D. This CDR3 comprises 16 residues. Between the trimmed V and J ends, which lost 2 bases and 5 bases, there was a span of 19 bases. The germline CDR1 and CDR2 sequences are SGHRS and YFSETQ. In DNA form, the CDR3 reads TGCGCCAGCAGCTTCATGGGGTCTTCGGGAGGAACTGAAGCTTTCTTT. This gives the protein CASSFMGSSGGTEAFF.

The chain is built from TRBV10-3 and TRBJ2-2, with 8 bases aligning to TRBD1. This CDR3 is built from 14 residues. Trimming cost V 6 bases and J 5 bases; bases outside gene matches: 5. Germline CDR1 ENHRY, CDR2 SYGVKD. The CDR3: CAISQDRGTGELFF. CDR3 sequence (DNA): TGTGCCATCAGCCAAGACAGGGGTACCGGGGAGCTGTTTTTT.

This chain links TRBV7-6 with TRBJ2-5; D is perhaps TRBD1 (6 bases). V was clipped by 5 bases and J by 0 bases, with 10 bases between them. This CDR3 contains 14 residues. Germline V gene sequence: CDR1 SGHVS, CDR2 FNYEAQ. CDR3 protein: CASSKDSNQETQYF. The CDR3 DNA is TGTGCCAGCAGCAAGGACAGTAACCAAGAGACCCAGTACTTC.

The V gene is TRBV7-9, the J gene TRBJ1-1, with 9 positions matching TRBD1. V dropped 5 bases and J dropped 0; count of bases not matched to a gene: 4. The CDR3 consists of 15 residues. The germline gives CDR1 SEHNR, CDR2 FQNEAQ (reference sequence). CDR3 residues: CASSRGQGMNTEAFF. DNA of the CDR3: TGTGCCAGCAGCAGAGGACAGGGGATGAACACTGAAGCTTTCTTT. Full variable domain (outside the CDR3, taken from reference TRBV7-9 and TRBJ1-1): DTGVSQNPRHKITKRGQNVTFRCDPISEHNRLYWYRQTLGQGPEFLTYFQNEAQLEKSRLLSDRFSAERPKGSFSTLEIQRTEQGDSAMYLCASSRGQGMNTEAFFGQGTRLTVV.

The rearrangement uses TRBV28 and TRBJ2-1; a weak D match, TRBD1 (5 bases). The ends were cut back, 6 bases at V and 5 bases at J, with 17 bases in the middle. Germline CDR1 and CDR2: MDHEN and SYDVKM. The CDR3 is 15 residues long. CDR3 loop: CASRASVKGHNEQFF. CDR3 DNA sequence: TGTGCCAGCAGGGCCAGCGTTAAGGGGCACAATGAGCAGTTCTTC.

This sequence joins TRBV19 and TRBJ2-3; possibly TRBD1 for D (5 bases). CDR3 size: 13 residues. V was clipped by 5 bases and J by 3 bases, with 9 bases between them. From germline, CDR1 is LNHDA and CDR2 SQIVND (reference sequence). The CDR3 here is CASSPRQTDTQYF. The CDR3 nucleotides read TGTGCCAGTAGTCCTCGACAGACAGATACGCAGTATTTT.

This rearrangement joins TRBV7-2 to TRBJ2-1, with D perhaps matching TRBD2 (5 bases). Trimming pared 4 bases from V and 10 bases from J, leaving 14 bases between. Germline values: CDR1 SGHTA, CDR2 FQGNSA. The CDR3 totals 13 residues. CDR3 DNA sequence: TGTGCCAGCAGCTCCCGGGGAGACCTCGAGCAGTTCTTC. This encodes CASSSRGDLEQFF.

In this sample, this clone turned up a few times. V usage is TRBV27 and J usage is TRBJ2-1; TRBD2 might be the D (6 bases). The CDR3 has 12 residues. Looked up from germline, CDR1 is MNHEY and CDR2 is SMNVEV (reference sequence). V gave up 2 bases and J gave up 7 bases, with 6 bases separating them. The CDR3 nucleotides are TGTGCCAGCAGTTTACGGGGGAATGAGCAGTTCTTC. Its translation is CASSLRGNEQFF.

A word on this clone: One end of the junction fails to match germline, which may point to a read error. V is TRBV12-5 and J is TRBJ2-7, with D possibly being TRBD1 (5 bases). The CDR3 is 12 residues long. Germline V gives CDR1 LGHNT, CDR2 FRNRAP. CDR3 nucleotide sequence: TGTGCTAGTGGTCGTGACAGCTACGGGCAGTACTTC. Its protein is CASGRDSYGQYF.

The chain has TRBV18 and TRBJ1-1, with D perhaps matching TRBD1 (6 bases). Germline CDR1 reads KGHSH; CDR2 reads LQKENI. Trimming removed 2 bases from V and 1 base from J, with 8 bases in between. This CDR3 has 14 amino acids. The CDR3 reads CASSPDRTNTEAFF. The CDR3 region has the DNA TGTGCCAGCTCACCAGACAGGACGAACACTGAAGCTTTCTTT. Together with reference TRBV18 and TRBJ1-1, the CDR3 gives the full variable domain: NAGVMQNPRHLVRRRGQEARLRCSPMKGHSHVYWYRQLPEEGLKFMVYLQKENIIDESGMPKERFSAEFPKEGPSILRIQQVVRGDSAAYFCASSPDRTNTEAFFGQGTRLTVV.

The chain is built from TRBV29-1 and TRBJ2-7; TRBD1 matches at 9 bases. The CDR3 loop spans 16 amino acids. Trimming removed 7 bases from V and 2 bases from J; junction bases left unmatched: 15. The germline CDR1 and CDR2 sequences are SQVTM and ANQGSEA. The CDR3 sequence: CSARGGDGTGTYEQYF. CDR3 sequence (DNA): TGCAGCGCCAGGGGGGGGGATGGGACAGGGACCTACGAGCAGTACTTC.

This clone was detected a few times. The V call is TRBV19, the J call TRBJ1-1; 8 nucleotides line up with TRBD1. V lost 3 bases, J lost 5 bases, and 8 bases stayed unmatched. The CDR3 totals 15 residues. Per germline, CDR1 LNHDA and CDR2 SQIVND (reference sequence). The CDR3 sequence is CASSMVTGARTEAFF. The CDR3 DNA reads as TGTGCCAGTAGTATGGTGACAGGGGCAAGAACTGAAGCTTTCTTT. The whole variable domain, filled in from reference TRBV19 and TRBJ1-1, reads DGGITQSPKYLFRKEGQNVTLSCEQNLNHDAMYWYRQDPGQGLRLIYYSQIVNDFQKGDIAEGYSVSREKKESFPLTVTSAQKNPTAFYLCASSMVTGARTEAFFGQGTRLTVV.

The chain combines TRBV4-2 with TRBJ2-6, with a possible D match to TRBD2 (5 bases). CDR3 size: 17 residues. From germline, CDR1 is LGHNA and CDR2 YNFKEQ. The V end lost 0 bases, the J end lost 1 base, and 10 bases lay between the germline ends. The CDR3 loop reads CASSQEGPGSGANVLTF. CDR3 DNA sequence: TGTGCCAGCAGCCAAGAGGGCCCGGGGTCTGGGGCCAACGTCCTGACTTTC.

This clone was recorded once. This sequence joins TRBV2 and TRBJ1-4; weak D call: TRBD1 (5 bases). Trimming stripped 0 bases from V and 7 bases from J, with 15 bases between. The CDR3 runs 16 residues. CDR1 and CDR2 from the germline V gene are SNHLY and FYNNEI. The CDR3 region has the DNA TGTGCCAGCAGTGAAGCGCTTGGAGGGGCCGGTGAAAAACTGTTTTTT. Its protein product is CASSEALGGAGEKLFF. The entire variable domain, with the rest obtained from reference TRBV2 and TRBJ1-4, is as follows: EPEVTQTPSHQVTQMGQEVILRCVPISNHLYFYWYRQILGQKVEFLVSFYNNEISEKSEIFDDQFSVERPDGSNFTLKIRSTKLEDSAMYFCASSEALGGAGEKLFFGSGTQLSVL.